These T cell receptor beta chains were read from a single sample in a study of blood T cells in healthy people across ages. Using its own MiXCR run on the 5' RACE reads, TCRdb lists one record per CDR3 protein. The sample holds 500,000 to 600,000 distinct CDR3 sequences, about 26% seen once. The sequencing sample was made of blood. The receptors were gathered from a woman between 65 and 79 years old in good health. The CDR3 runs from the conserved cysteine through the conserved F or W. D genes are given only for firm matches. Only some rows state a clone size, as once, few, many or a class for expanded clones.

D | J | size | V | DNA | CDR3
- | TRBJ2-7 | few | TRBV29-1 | TGCAGCGTTGCTGGGTCCTACGAGCAGTACTTC | CSVAGSYEQYF
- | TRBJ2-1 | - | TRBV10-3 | TGTGCCATCAGTCCTCCCGAGAGGTCGGGGGATGAGCAGTTCTTC | CAISPPERSGDEQFF
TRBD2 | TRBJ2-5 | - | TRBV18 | TGTGCCAGCTCCGCCGCGGGGGGCAGGCAAGAGACCCAGTACTTC | CASSAAGGRQETQYF
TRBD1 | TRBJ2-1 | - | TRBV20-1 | TGCAGTGCCTTAGACAGGGTAGACGATGAGCAGTTCTTC | CSALDRVDDEQFF
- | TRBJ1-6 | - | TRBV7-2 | TGTGCCAGCAGCTTATGGGACTCACCCCTCCACTTT | CASSLWDSPLHF
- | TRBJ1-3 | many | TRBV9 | TGTGCCAGCAGCGTAGCGGGGACGGTTTCTGGAAACACCATATATTTT | CASSVAGTVSGNTIYF
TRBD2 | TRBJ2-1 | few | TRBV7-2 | TGTGCCAGCAGCTGGAGCGGGGGGAACGAATACAATGAGCAGTTCTTC | CASSWSGGNEYNEQFF
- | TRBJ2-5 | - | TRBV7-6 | TGTGCCAGCAGCCCAGACGGGTCTAGCCGGACCCAGTACTTC | CASSPDGSSRTQYF
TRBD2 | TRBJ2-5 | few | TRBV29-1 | TGCAGCGCTTTCGACAGCGGGGATGTAGAGACCCAGTACTTC | CSAFDSGDVETQYF
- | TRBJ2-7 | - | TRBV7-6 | TGTGCCAGCAGCTTAGTGGAGGGCGGCCACGAGCAGTACTTC | CASSLVEGGHEQYF
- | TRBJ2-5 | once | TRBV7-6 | TGTGCCAGCAGCTTAGCCCCGACAGATCAAGAGACCCAGTACTTC | CASSLAPTDQETQYF
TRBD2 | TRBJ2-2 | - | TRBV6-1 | TGTGCCAGCAGCAGGACTAGTTTCGGGGAGCTGTTTTTT | CASSRTSFGELFF
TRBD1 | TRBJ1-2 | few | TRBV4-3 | TGCGCCAGCAGCGGACGATACAGGGGCGGGTATGGCTACACCTTC | CASSGRYRGGYGYTF
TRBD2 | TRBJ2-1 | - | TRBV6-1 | TGTGCCAGCACCATTAGACTAGCGGCGTACTACAATGAGCAGTTCTTC | CASTIRLAAYYNEQFF
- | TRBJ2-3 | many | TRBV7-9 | TGTGCCAGCAGCTTAAACGGGGATACGCAGTATTTT | CASSLNGDTQYF
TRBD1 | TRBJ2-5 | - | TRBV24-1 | TGTGCCACCAGTGACCCTAGGACAGGCATAGAGACCCAGTACTTC | CATSDPRTGIETQYF
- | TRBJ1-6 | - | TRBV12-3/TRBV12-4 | TGTGCCAGTCGGAGAGATCCCTATAATTCACCCCTCCACTTT | CASRRDPYNSPLHF
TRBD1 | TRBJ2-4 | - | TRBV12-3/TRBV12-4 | TGTGCCAGCAGTCCTCGGACAGGGAATACCAAAAACATTCAGTACTTC | CASSPRTGNTKNIQYF
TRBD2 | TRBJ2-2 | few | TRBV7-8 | TGTGCCAGCAGCTCGGGACTAGGAAGGACCGGGGAGCTGTTTTTT | CASSSGLGRTGELFF
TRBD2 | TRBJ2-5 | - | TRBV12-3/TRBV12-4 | TGTGCCACGCAAGCGGGGGGGTCAGAGACCCAGTACTTC | CATQAGGSETQYF
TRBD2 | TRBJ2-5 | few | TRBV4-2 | TGTGCCAGCAGCCAACTTGTAGCGGGGATAGAGACCCAGTACTTC | CASSQLVAGIETQYF
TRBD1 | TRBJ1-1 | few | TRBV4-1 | TGCGCCAGCAGCCCCACGTGGACAGGCGTGAACACTGAAGCTTTCTTT | CASSPTWTGVNTEAFF
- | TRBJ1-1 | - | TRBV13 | TGTGCCAGCAGCTTGAGAATAGGAGGGGCCGAAGCTTTCTTC | CASSLRIGGAEAFF
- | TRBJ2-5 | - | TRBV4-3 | TGCGCCAGCAGCCATATGAGGGGGGAGGAGACCCAGTACTTC | CASSHMRGEETQYF
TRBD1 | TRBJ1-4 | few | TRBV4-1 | TGCGCCAGCAGCCACTCCGACAGGGTAGAAGAAAAACTGTTTTTT | CASSHSDRVEEKLFF
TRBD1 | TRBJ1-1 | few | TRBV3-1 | TGTGCCAGCAGCCTAAGGACAGGGTCCACTGAAGCTTTCTTT | CASSLRTGSTEAFF
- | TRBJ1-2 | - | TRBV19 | TGTGCCAGTAGTATAGATTCGACCTACTATGGCTACACCTTC | CASSIDSTYYGYTF
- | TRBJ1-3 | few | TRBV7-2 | TGTGCCAGCAGCTTAGGGCCCGGACGAGGAAACACCGTATATTTT | CASSLGPGRGNTVYF
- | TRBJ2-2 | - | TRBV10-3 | TGTGCCATCAGCTCGGCAGGGGGGTCGGGGACCGGGGAGCTGTTTTTT | CAISSAGGSGTGELFF
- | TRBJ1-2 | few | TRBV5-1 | TGCGCCAGCGCCTTGACGTCTAACTATGGCTACACCTTC | CASALTSNYGYTF
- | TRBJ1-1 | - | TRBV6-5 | TGTGCCAGCAGTTCGATGACCGGGAGGGCTTTCTTT | CASSSMTGRAFF
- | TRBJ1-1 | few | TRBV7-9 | TGTGCCAGCAGTGCCCCGCGGGGCAGGGCCCTTATGAACACTGAAGCTTTCTTT | CASSAPRGRALMNTEAFF
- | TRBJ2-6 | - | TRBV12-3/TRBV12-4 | TGTGCCAGCAGTTTAGGACCAGCGGGCTCTGGGGCCAACGTCCTGACTTTC | CASSLGPAGSGANVLTF
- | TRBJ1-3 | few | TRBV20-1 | TGCAGTGCTCACGAAGGTCCGGGAGGAAACACCATATATTTT | CSAHEGPGGNTIYF
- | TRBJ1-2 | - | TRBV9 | TGTGCCAGCAGCGTAGAAGGCAGCTTGGGCTACACCTTC | CASSVEGSLGYTF
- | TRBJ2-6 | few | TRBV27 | TGTGCCAGCAGTTCCCAGGGGCGCGGTGGGGCCAACGTCCTGACTTTC | CASSSQGRGGANVLTF
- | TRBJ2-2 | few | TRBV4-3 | TGCGCCAGCAGCCAAGGGCGGGTGTGGGGGGAGCTGTTTTTT | CASSQGRVWGELFF
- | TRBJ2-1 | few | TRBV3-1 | TGTGCCAGCAGTATGTGGGGGAGGGAGCAGTTCTTC | CASSMWGREQFF
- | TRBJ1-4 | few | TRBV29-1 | TGCAGCGTTGCACTATTTTTGGGGGAAAAACTGTTTTTT | CSVALFLGEKLFF